The T cell receptor beta chain described here comes from a study of cytomegalovirus exposure and HLA in healthy donors. Comments on this clone: Antigen: not known.

J gave up 7 bases and V 6 bases, and 12 bases lay outside the gene matches. This CDR3 has 15 residues. In germline, CDR1 is MNHEY, CDR2 SMNVEV (reference sequence). Study-level results: Among TCR beta chains, those listed as cytomegalovirus-associated numbered about 160. Prior analysis indicated that the majority of TCR beta V segments exhibited productivity approximately 87% or approximately 30% of the time.

Researchers ran the PCR with 60 Vbeta and 13 Jbeta primers. Measured with immunoSEQ multiplex PCR; TCRdb has only the in-frame clones, and not every one. The data show 120,000 or so clones, over 70% seen once. The sequencing sample was made of PBMCs. The sequence was collected from a woman between 45 and 60 years old in good health and CMV-seropositive. The chain recombines TRBV27 with TRBJ1-1; 9 positions agree with TRBD1. The CDR3 nucleotides read TGTGCCAGCAGCACGATGACAGGGGGTACGGGTGAAGCTTTCTTT. Translated: CASSTMTGGTGEAFF.